These T cell receptor beta chains were read from a single sample in a study of cytomegalovirus exposure and HLA in healthy donors. Sequencing used immunoSEQ multiplex PCR; TCRdb keeps in-frame clones, though not all of them. The sample has about 170,000 clones, around 76% seen once; the top ten hold roughly 1.9%. Specimen: PBMCs. These receptors were taken from a woman aged 30 to 39 in good health and CMV-seropositive. Each CDR3 is given with its conserved first and last residue. D genes are given only for firm matches. Where a row states a size, it is once, few, many or the class of an expanded clone; other rows omit it.

j_gene,d_gene,v_gene,abundance,CDR3aa,CDR3nt
TRBJ1-2,TRBD1,TRBV30,.,CAWSRDSGYTF,TGTGCCTGGAGTAGGGACAGTGGCTACACCTTC
TRBJ1-1,.,TRBV4-3,.,CASSQPGVGVTEAFF,TGCGCCAGCAGCCAACCAGGGGTAGGGGTAACTGAAGCTTTCTTT
TRBJ2-1,TRBD1,TRBV5-1,.,CASSVQGAEYNEQFF,TGCGCCAGCTCTGTACAGGGGGCGGAGTACAATGAGCAGTTCTTC
TRBJ2-5,.,TRBV2,.,CASGQYQETQYF,TGTGCCAGCGGACAGTACCAAGAGACCCAGTACTTC
TRBJ1-1,.,TRBV29-1,.,CSVVVMNTEAFF,TGCAGCGTTGTTGTCATGAACACTGAAGCTTTCTTT
TRBJ1-5,TRBD1,TRBV19,few,CASRRATTGSNQPQHF,TGTGCCAGTAGGAGGGCCACGACAGGGAGCAATCAGCCCCAGCATTTT
TRBJ1-1,TRBD1,TRBV7-8,.,CASSLGGTGTLNTEAFF,TGTGCCAGCAGCTTAGGGGGGACAGGGACCCTGAACACTGAAGCTTTCTTT
TRBJ2-7,TRBD1,TRBV28,few,CASSLYGTVSYEQYF,TGTGCCAGCAGTTTATACGGGACAGTCTCCTACGAGCAGTACTTC
TRBJ2-5,.,TRBV27,.,CASSLSRGETQYF,TGTGCCAGCAGTCTGTCGCGAGGAGAGACCCAGTACTTC
TRBJ2-1,.,TRBV28,.,CAISGRKVADNEQFF,TGTGCCATATCGGGTCGGAAGGTGGCGGACAATGAGCAGTTCTTC
TRBJ2-7,TRBD2,TRBV19,few,CASSSRTSGPYEQYF,TGTGCCAGTTCATCCAGGACTAGCGGGCCCTACGAGCAGTACTTC
TRBJ2-5,TRBD2,TRBV9,.,CAGSVWSGGPSETQYF,TGTGCCGGCAGCGTTTGGTCGGGAGGGCCCTCAGAGACCCAGTACTTC
TRBJ1-4,.,TRBV9,.,CASSVGQDEKLFF,TGTGCCAGCAGCGTAGGGCAGGATGAAAAACTGTTTTTT